This T cell receptor (beta chain) appears in the sequencing data of a study of identical twins. Study findings and constraints: Models came in too low on out-of-frame TCR alpha sharing in monozygotic twins. Fewer insertions marked abundant cord blood beta clonotypes; young adult naive trended weakly, memory not at all.

CDR1 and CDR2 from the germline V gene are MGHDK and SYGVNS. The V end lost 2 bases, the J end lost 8 bases, and 13 bases lay between the germline ends. The CDR3 is 15 residues long. As to this clonotype: Antigen: not known.

Unique molecular identifiers were present on cDNA, and template switching added a universal primer site. TCRdb analysed the 5' RACE reads with MiXCR anew, one entry per CDR3 protein. The sample includes 700,000 to 950,000 distinct CDR3 sequences, roughly 12% seen only once; the top ten take around 1.5%. The same data also contributed to another study, on yellow fever vaccine responses in identical twins.

This chain links TRBV25-1 with TRBJ1-6, with D perhaps TRBD1 (6 bases). This receptor was taken from a woman younger than 35 in good health. Sequenced input: PBMCs. The CDR3 protein is CASSEGQLLDSPLHF. CDR3 nucleotides: TGTGCCAGCAGTGAAGGACAGCTTCTGGATTCACCCCTCCACTTT.